This entry concerns a single T cell receptor beta chain. As yet, its antigen is unknown. This entry belongs to a study of neoadjuvant anti-PD-1 for oral cavity cancer. Study as a whole: Before surgery, most patients got three to four biweekly 3 mg/kg nivolumab doses. Around day 43, patients without progression received a fourth nivolumab dose before surgery.

Study results and limitations: With three patients per group, TCR findings need larger cohorts.

Time point in this sample: after neoadjuvant nivolumab, at surgical resection. Trimming removed 3 bases at V and 7 bases at J, with 15 bases between. The CDR3 has 14 amino acids. CDR1 and CDR2 (germline): MNHNS, SASEGT. Two replicates per tumor sample, mostly from roughly 5 ug of genomic DNA. Profiling relied on immunoSEQ multiplex PCR, and the TCRdb table lists in-frame clones only, not all of them. The sample includes around 21,000 clones, around 43% of them seen just once. This chain uses TRBV6-1 with TRBJ1-1; no clear D gene. The sample was tumor tissue, taken after nivolumab (anti-PD-1) treatment. The TCR was taken from a person between 40 and 85 years old with oral cavity squamous cell carcinoma. In DNA form, the CDR3 reads TGTGCCAGCAGTGAGGCAGGAAATGTCCGTGAAGCTTTCTTT. It yields the protein CASSEAGNVREAFF.